These 20 T cell receptor beta chains originate from one sample sequenced in a study of blood T cell repertoires in COVID-19. The method was immunoSEQ multiplex PCR; TCRdb's version includes in-frame clones alone and lacks a portion of them. The data contain approximately 250,000 clones, just under 85% of them seen just once; the ten biggest clones take up under 4.5%. Sequenced material: peripheral blood. The origin of the receptors is a man aged 50 or older with acute or convalescent COVID-19.

V usage is TRBV7-9 and J usage is TRBJ2-1; tentatively, D is TRBD1 (5 bases). V lost 11 bases and J 2 bases, leaving 7 bases between the germline ends. CDR1 is SEHNR, CDR2 FQNEAQ, per germline (reference sequence). This CDR3 comprises 11 residues. In DNA, the CDR3 is TGTGCCGCAGGGACCTACAATGAGCAGTTCTTC. This encodes CAAGTYNEQFF.

The chain has TRBV6-5 and TRBJ1-2; D is unclear. The CDR3 is made up of 14 amino acids. CDR1 and CDR2 from the germline V gene are MNHEY and SVGAGI. V was shortened by 3 bases and J by 3 bases, with 11 bases between the two germline ends. CDR3 region: CASSYREADYGYTF. The CDR3 DNA reads TGTGCCAGCAGTTATCGGGAGGCTGACTATGGCTACACCTTC.

The chain is built from TRBV12-3 or TRBV12-4 and TRBJ1-2, with 7 nucleotides matching TRBD1. V lost 4 bases to trimming and J lost 4 bases; unmatched junction nucleotides: 3. CDR3 length equals 13 residues. The CDR3 bases are TGTGCCAGCAGTTCTCCAGGGGGCTATGGCTACACCTTC. The encoded protein is CASSSPGGYGYTF.

This sequence joins TRBV7-2 and TRBJ2-7; 8 bases map to TRBD1. The CDR3 contains 15 residues. Germline-derived CDR1 and CDR2 are SGHTA and FQGNSA. The J segment lost 3 bases and the V segment lost 5 bases, leaving 9 bases of the junction unmatched. CDR3: CASSPGQGRFYEQYF. The CDR3 DNA reads TGTGCCAGCAGCCCAGGACAGGGTAGATTCTACGAGCAGTACTTC.

J is TRBJ2-1 and V is TRBV4-1, with D tentatively TRBD2 (6 bases). Germline V lookup: CDR1 MGHRA, CDR2 YSYEKL. Trimming left V 4 bases short and J 12 bases short, with 13 bases between. The CDR3 is made up of 12 amino acids. The DNA of the CDR3 is TGCGCCAGCAGCCGCGGGGCGGACGGGCAGTTCTTC. This gives the protein CASSRGADGQFF.

The V gene is TRBV5-1, the J gene TRBJ1-4; TRBD1 agrees at 10 bases. CDR3 length: 17 amino acids. Germline V CDR1 and CDR2: SGHRS, YFSETQ. The V and J ends lost 4 bases and 4 bases, in that order; junction bases with no gene match: 10. CDR3 sequence reads: CASSLTGGGPYNEKLFF. The CDR3 DNA reads TGCGCCAGCAGCCTGACAGGGGGCGGCCCATATAATGAAAAACTGTTTTTT.

The chain couples TRBV28 to TRBJ2-7; D may be TRBD2 (5 bases). V was cut by 6 bases and J by 5 bases, with 17 bases left in between. The CDR3 contains 14 residues. CDR1 MDHEN and CDR2 SYDVKM come from the germline V gene. As DNA, the CDR3 is TGTGCCAGCAGACTGAGGGCTACAGACAACGAGCAGTACTTC. This codes for CASRLRATDNEQYF.

The chain joins TRBV5-4 to TRBJ2-3, with D unclear. The CDR3 has 14 amino acids. Trimming shortened V by 2 bases and J by 0 bases, and 7 bases separated the two germline ends. CDR1 SGHNT and CDR2 YYREEE come from the germline V gene (reference sequence). CDR3: CASSLFSSTDTQYF. The CDR3 coding sequence is TGTGCCAGCAGCTTATTTTCTAGCACAGATACGCAGTATTTT.

This chain links TRBV28 with TRBJ2-7; 13 nucleotides align to TRBD2. Germline V gives CDR1 MDHEN, CDR2 SYDVKM. Unmatched junction bases numbered 6, after V lost 6 bases and J lost 4 bases. CDR3 size: 15 residues. The CDR3 protein is CASSPGTSGIYEQYF. The CDR3 nucleotides read TGTGCCAGCAGCCCGGGGACTAGCGGGATTTACGAGCAGTACTTC.

The J gene is TRBJ1-6, the V gene TRBV30; TRBD1 matches 8 bases. The CDR3 sequence is 16 residues long. J gave up 9 bases and V 1 base, and 11 bases lay outside the gene matches. Germline CDR1 GTSNPN, CDR2 SVGIG (reference sequence). The CDR3 coding sequence is TGTGCCTGGAGTGCTACAGGGGGAGTAACAATTTCACCCCTCCACTTT. This encodes CAWSATGGVTISPLHF. Supplemented by reference TRBV30 and TRBJ1-6, the full variable domain reads SQTIHQWPATLVQPVGSPLSLECTVEGTSNPNLYWYRQAAGRGLQLLFYSVGIGQISSEVPQNLSASRPQDRQFILSSKKLLLSDSGFYLCAWSATGGVTISPLHFGNGTRLTVT.

The rearrangement joins TRBV11-3 to TRBJ2-1; possibly TRBD1 for D (6 bases). Trimming pared 5 bases from V and 6 bases from J, leaving 14 bases between. Germline CDR1 and CDR2: SGHNT and YENEEA. The CDR3 consists of 14 residues. CDR3 sequence (DNA): TGTGCCAGCAGCCCCCCGCGGACAGTCAATGAGCAGTTCTTC. Encoded protein: CASSPPRTVNEQFF.

The chain uses TRBV27 and TRBJ1-2; 7 bases match TRBD1. Unmatched junction bases numbered 6, after V lost 2 bases and J lost 3 bases. The CDR3 runs to 15 residues. Germline V lookup: CDR1 MNHEY, CDR2 SMNVEV (reference sequence). The CDR3 nucleotides read TGTGCCAGCAGTTTAAAAGGGGGCGCGTACTATGGCTACACCTTC. The encoded protein is CASSLKGGAYYGYTF.

The chain has TRBV19 and TRBJ2-7; D might be TRBD1 (6 bases). V dropped 10 bases and J dropped 8 bases, with 15 bases sitting between them. The CDR3 extends over 11 amino acids. Germline V gives CDR1 LNHDA, CDR2 SQIVND (reference sequence). Here the CDR3 DNA reads TGTGCCACCAGGGGTGACAGAAAGCAGTACTTC. As protein: CATRGDRKQYF.

The V and J genes are TRBV30 and TRBJ1-5; no clear D gene. V lost 0 bases and J 4 bases, leaving 16 bases between the germline ends. Per germline, CDR1 GTSNPN and CDR2 SVGIG (reference sequence). The CDR3 spans 16 residues. The CDR3 sequence: CAWSVSTLMINQPQHF. CDR3 nucleotide sequence: TGTGCCTGGAGTGTTAGTACTCTTATGATAAATCAGCCCCAGCATTTT.

The CDR3 DNA follows: TGTGCCAGTAGTATCGGGACTAGCACTAATGAGCAGTTCTTC. Residues: CASSIGTSTNEQFF. The rearrangement uses TRBV19 and TRBJ2-1; 9 bases match TRBD2. The germline CDR1 and CDR2 sequences are LNHDA and SQIVND (reference sequence). The length of the CDR3 is 14 residues. Trimming took 3 bases from V and 7 from J; bases not matched to a gene: 4.

This clone is a singleton in its sample. The chain employs TRBV10-3 and TRBJ2-7, with a tentative D call TRBD1 (6 bases). V was shortened by 7 bases and J by 0 bases, with 10 bases between the two germline ends. Germline V gene lookup returns CDR1 ENHRY and CDR2 SYGVKD. The CDR3 consists of 13 residues. The CDR3 sequence: CAINGDISYEQYF. DNA for the CDR3: TGTGCCATCAATGGGGACATCTCCTACGAGCAGTACTTC.

The gene calls are TRBV19 and TRBJ1-5; a weak D match, TRBD1 (6 bases). The CDR3 totals 16 residues. Germline CDR1 and CDR2: LNHDA and SQIVND (reference sequence). Deletions cut 5 bases from V and 7 bases from J, with 21 bases between. The CDR3 here is CASSPRQGLLNQPQHF. The CDR3 nucleotides are TGTGCCAGTAGTCCCCGCCAGGGGCTTTTAAACCAGCCCCAGCATTTT.

This rearrangement joins TRBV12-3 or TRBV12-4 to TRBJ1-2; weak D call: TRBD1 (6 bases). The CDR3 loop spans 13 amino acids. Trimming cost V 6 bases and J 6 bases, with 14 bases left between them. The CDR3 sequence: CASRPNTGHGYTF. CDR3 bases: TGTGCCAGCAGACCAAATACAGGGCATGGCTACACCTTC.

The chain couples TRBV19 to TRBJ1-2; TRBD1 matches at 8 bases. J was trimmed by 2 bases and V by 4 bases; bases with no gene match: 3. Germline V gene sequence: CDR1 LNHDA, CDR2 SQIVND (reference sequence). The CDR3 has 14 amino acids. CDR3: CASSTRQGNYGYTF. The DNA for the CDR3 is TGTGCCAGTAGTACGCGACAGGGGAACTATGGCTACACCTTC. Combining the CDR3 with reference TRBV19 and TRBJ1-2 gives the whole variable domain DGGITQSPKYLFRKEGQNVTLSCEQNLNHDAMYWYRQDPGQGLRLIYYSQIVNDFQKGDIAEGYSVSREKKESFPLTVTSAQKNPTAFYLCASSTRQGNYGYTFGSGTRLTVV.

The rearrangement joins TRBV30 to TRBJ1-2, with TRBD1 as a possible D gene (5 bases). V gave up 8 bases and J gave up 1 base, with 23 bases separating them. The CDR3 length is 16 residues. Germline V gene lookup returns CDR1 GTSNPN and CDR2 SVGIG (reference sequence). The CDR3 DNA reads as TGTGCCCAAGGGGCAGACGAGATAGAGCTTAACTATGGCTACACCTTC. Residues: CAQGADEIELNYGYTF.